These T cell receptor beta chains were read from a single sample in a study of PD-L1 blockade in urothelial cancer. TCRdb's table, derived via immunoSEQ multiplex PCR, lists solely in-frame clones and lacks some. This sample yields about 69,000 clones, of which roughly 89% are seen a single time; 3.4% belongs to the top ten. Sequencing used PBMCs, obtained around atezolizumab (anti-PD-L1) treatment. These receptors came from a man aged 55 to 70 with urothelial cancer. Both conserved end residues are part of each CDR3. The order of the fields is J gene, clone size, D gene, V gene, CDR3 protein, CDR3 DNA. A D gene is named only where the DNA matches it firmly. The size field is filled for only some rows; it gives once, few, many or a size class.

TRBJ2-5,.,.,TRBV5-8,CASSFRSGETQYF,TGTGCCAGCAGCTTTCGATCGGGAGAGACCCAGTACTTC
TRBJ2-1,once,.,TRBV2,CASSEVRTNNYNEQFF,TGTGCCAGCAGTGAAGTTAGGACTAACAACTACAATGAGCAGTTCTTC
TRBJ1-4,.,TRBD1,TRBV28,CASPPNHPGQGASLNEKLFF,TGTGCCAGCCCCCCGAACCATCCGGGACAGGGGGCTTCCCTTAATGAAAAACTGTTTTTT
TRBJ2-7,once,.,TRBV11-2,CASSRRDGINGEQYF,TGTGCCAGCAGCCGGAGGGACGGGATCAACGGCGAGCAGTACTTC
TRBJ1-2,.,TRBD1,TRBV5-1,CASSPGQGSYGYTF,TGCGCCAGCAGCCCTGGACAGGGGAGCTATGGCTACACCTTC
TRBJ2-7,.,.,TRBV19,CASTPGAYSYEQYF,TGTGCCAGTACCCCGGGAGCTTACTCCTACGAGCAGTACTTC
TRBJ2-7,.,TRBD2,TRBV6-5,CASTPGTSGAGEQYF,TGTGCCAGCACCCCCGGGACTAGCGGGGCTGGAGAGCAGTACTTC
TRBJ1-1,few,.,TRBV11-2,CASSLDRGGTEAFF,TGTGCCAGCAGCCTTGACCGAGGTGGCACTGAAGCTTTCTTT
TRBJ1-1,few,.,TRBV29-1,CSVEVQTNTEAFF,TGCAGCGTTGAAGTACAGACGAACACTGAAGCTTTCTTT
TRBJ1-5,.,TRBD1,TRBV7-2,CASSYTGDNQPQHF,TGTGCCAGCAGTTACACAGGGGACAATCAGCCCCAGCATTTT
TRBJ1-2,.,.,TRBV27,CASRLNRSGYGYTF,TGTGCCAGCCGCTTAAACAGGTCTGGCTATGGCTACACCTTC
TRBJ2-7,.,.,TRBV30,CAWKRSRDSYEQYF,TGTGCCTGGAAGCGCTCCCGAGATTCCTACGAGCAGTACTTC
TRBJ2-7,.,TRBD1,TRBV19,CASSRGQASYEQYF,TGTGCCAGTAGTAGGGGACAGGCGTCCTACGAGCAGTACTTC
TRBJ1-1,.,.,TRBV9,CASSVHPDMNTEAFF,TGTGCCAGCAGCGTACACCCGGACATGAACACTGAAGCTTTCTTT
TRBJ1-1,.,.,TRBV27,CASSLSRLGRNTEAFF,TGTGCCAGCAGTTTATCACGGCTGGGGAGAAACACTGAAGCTTTCTTT
TRBJ1-1,.,TRBD1,TRBV6-1,CASISQGAGGTEAFF,TGTGCCAGCATTTCGCAGGGGGCCGGTGGCACTGAAGCTTTCTTT
TRBJ2-1,.,.,TRBV7-2,CASSLVGDNEQFF,TGTGCCAGCAGCTTAGTTGGAGACAATGAGCAGTTCTTC
TRBJ1-6,.,.,TRBV10-3,CAISPDPGQNSPLHF,TGTGCCATCAGTCCAGACCCGGGACAAAATTCACCCCTCCACTTT
TRBJ1-1,once,TRBD1,TRBV19,CASSINRGHTEAFF,TGTGCCAGTAGTATTAACAGGGGGCACACTGAAGCTTTCTTT
TRBJ1-2,.,.,TRBV7-2,CASSPTLKDGYTF,TGTGCCAGCAGCCCAACTTTAAAAGATGGCTACACCTTC
TRBJ2-1,.,.,TRBV7-9,CASSFFSGLTYNEQFF,TGTGCCAGCAGCTTTTTTTCAGGGTTAACCTACAATGAGCAGTTCTTC
TRBJ2-1,.,.,TRBV30,CAWTPHPSSYNEQFF,TGTGCCTGGACGCCGCACCCTAGCTCCTACAATGAGCAGTTCTTC
TRBJ1-2,few,.,TRBV25-1,CAILIPRVGYTF,TGTGCCATCTTAATTCCCAGGGTTGGCTACACCTTC